These 29 T cell receptor beta chains share one sample of origin, sequenced in a study of CD8+CD57+ T cells in acquired aplastic anemia. The template for TCR beta VDJ and CDR3 sequence profiling was genomic DNA. MiXCR, run by TCRdb on the reads, gives a single entry per CDR3 protein. The repertoire holds approximately 45,000 distinct CDR3 sequences, with 55% to 75% as singletons. Material: sorted CD4+, CD8+, or CD8+CD57+ T cells (not recorded which) from PBMCs. These receptors all come from a human donor in good health, serving as a control.

Remarks on this clonotype: A junction end diverges from the germline sequence, so it may reflect a read error. This chain connects TRBV10-3 to TRBJ1-6; unclear D gene. Germline V CDR1 and CDR2: ENHRY, SYGVKD. CDR3 size: 10 residues. In nucleotides, the CDR3 is TGTGCCATTGGGAATTCACCCTTCCACTTT. It translates to CAIGNSPFHF.

Only one count was recorded for this clonotype. The rearrangement joins TRBV5-1 to TRBJ2-5; D is undetermined. Trimming shortened V by 0 bases and J by 5 bases, and 11 bases separated the two germline ends. Per the germline V gene, CDR1 is SGHRS and CDR2 is YFSETQ. This CDR3 spans 14 amino acids. The CDR3 is CASSLGTARETQYF. CDR3 DNA sequence: TGCGCCAGCAGCTTGGGAACAGCTCGGGAGACCCAGTACTTC.

The chain's CDR3 is CASSDAGGMTEAFF. As DNA, the CDR3 is TGTGCCAGTAGTGATGCAGGGGGCATGACTGAAGCTTTCTTT. This sequence joins TRBV19 and TRBJ1-1, with 8 bases that match TRBD1. The CDR3 consists of 14 residues. V lost 5 bases and J lost 5; bases outside the gene matches: 7. Germline-derived CDR1 and CDR2 are LNHDA and SQIVND (reference sequence).

The chain links TRBV6-1 to TRBJ1-6, with D hard to call. Germline CDR1 is MNHNS and CDR2 is SASEGT. This CDR3 is built from 12 residues. The V end was cut by 6 bases, the J end by 8 bases, with 8 bases between. In DNA form, the CDR3 reads TGTGCCAGCAGAAGGGTTGATTCACCCCTCCACTTT. This codes for CASRRVDSPLHF.

V is TRBV20-1 and J is TRBJ1-2; D gene ambiguous. This CDR3 region has 14 residues. V lost 2 bases to trimming and J lost 4 bases, with 14 bases between them. Germline CDR1 reads DFQATT; CDR2 reads SNEGSKA (reference sequence). CDR3 in DNA: TGCAGTGCTAGAATGTTTCAGAGACTCTATGGCTACACCTTC. It is translated as CSARMFQRLYGYTF.

Note on this clonotype: Germline and junction disagree at one end, which may indicate a read error. J is TRBJ2-5 and V is TRBV7-3; D is ambiguous. The length of the CDR3 is 15 residues. The V gene's germline CDR1 is SGHTA and CDR2 FQGTGA. This chain's CDR3 is CASSLGSSGGETQYF. Here the CDR3 DNA reads TGTGCTAGCAGCTTAGGATCTAGTGGCGGAGAGACCCAGTACTTC.

The genes are TRBV24-1 and TRBJ2-7; 10 bases are shared with TRBD2. The V gene end was trimmed by 7 bases and the J gene end by 8 bases; junction bases not matched to a gene: 10. The germline CDR1 and CDR2 sequences are KGHDR and SFDVKD. The CDR3 length is 14 residues. The CDR3 nucleotides read TGTGCCACCAGCGGACTAGCGGCCCCTACCCAGCAGTACTTC. Amino acids: CATSGLAAPTQQYF.

The chain has TRBV5-1 and TRBJ1-2, with D perhaps matching TRBD1 (5 bases). V lost 0 bases and J 8 bases, leaving 14 bases between the germline ends. From germline, CDR1 is SGHRS and CDR2 YFSETQ. This CDR3 has 14 residues. The CDR3 here is CASSLVPGTRGYTF. CDR3 DNA sequence: TGCGCCAGCAGCTTGGTACCAGGGACTAGGGGCTACACCTTC.

Note on this clonotype: A junction end diverges from the germline sequence, so it may reflect a read error. J is TRBJ2-5 and V is TRBV7-9, with D uncertain. CDR1 SEHNR and CDR2 FQNEAQ come from the germline V gene (reference sequence). The CDR3 length is 11 residues. The CDR3 reads CVSSPAETQYF. CDR3 nucleotide sequence: TGTGTCAGCAGTCCGGCGGAGACCCAGTACTTC.

This clonotype was counted between two and nine times. A read error may explain this, as a much larger clone is one base away. The rearrangement joins TRBV6-1 to TRBJ2-5; TRBD1 agrees at 7 bases. Germline V gene lookup returns CDR1 MNHNS and CDR2 SASEGT. The CDR3 loop spans 14 amino acids. The CDR3 protein is CASSDRGGQETQCF. CDR3 nucleotides: TGTGCCAGCAGTGACAGAGGGGGCCAAGAGACCCAGTGCTTC.

The chain uses TRBV15 and TRBJ1-1; unclear D gene. The V gene's germline CDR1 is LNHNV and CDR2 YYDKDF (reference sequence). The CDR3 length is 13 residues. V dropped 5 bases and J dropped 3 bases, with 10 bases sitting between them. In DNA form, the CDR3 reads TGTGCCACCAGCCCATACATGGACACTGAAGCTTTCTTT. This translates into CATSPYMDTEAFF.

The rearrangement uses TRBV2 and TRBJ1-5; D remains ambiguous. The V gene lost 6 bases and the J gene lost 5 bases, with 11 bases spanning the gap. Germline assignment: CDR1 SNHLY and CDR2 FYNNEI. The CDR3 is made up of 13 amino acids. CDR3 in DNA: TGTGCCAGCAGGTCGGGGAGCGATCAGCCCCAGCATTTT. This encodes CASRSGSDQPQHF.

About this clonotype: Relative to the germline gene, one junction end is altered; a read error may explain this. The rearrangement uses TRBV7-2 and TRBJ1-2; D is unclear. The CDR3 length is 12 residues. Germline V lookup: CDR1 SGHTA, CDR2 FQGNSA. The CDR3 nucleotides are TGTGCCAGCAGCTTAGGGGAAATAGTCCAATCCTTC. This gives the protein CASSLGEIVQSF.

The chain recombines TRBV25-1 with TRBJ2-7; D is unclear. V gave up 4 bases and J gave up 11 bases, with 9 bases separating them. The CDR3 totals 10 residues. The germline V gene has CDR1 MGHDK and CDR2 SYGVNS. CDR3 sequence reads: CASSGRLEYF. The CDR3 nucleotides read TGTGCCAGCAGTGGCAGACTGGAGTACTTC.

The chain is built from TRBV7-2 and TRBJ1-2, with D perhaps TRBD1 (5 bases). In germline, CDR1 is SGHTA, CDR2 FQGNSA. CDR3 length: 15 amino acids. Trimming stripped 3 bases from V and 5 bases from J, with 16 bases between. The CDR3 nucleotides read TGTGCCAGCAGCTTGGGGGAAGGGCAAGGGTATGGCTACACCTTC. It translates to CASSLGEGQGYGYTF.

A single count supports this clonotype. The rearrangement joins TRBV19 to TRBJ2-5; D is perhaps TRBD2 (5 bases). This CDR3 is 15 amino acids long. Germline V lookup: CDR1 LNHDA, CDR2 SQIVND (reference sequence). Trimming removed 5 bases at V and 5 bases at J, with 18 bases between. The CDR3: CASSAGREGYETQYF. As DNA, the CDR3 is TGTGCCAGTAGTGCGGGTAGGGAAGGTTACGAGACCCAGTACTTC.

This CDR3 is CASSIDLWGRGSRETQYF. The CDR3 bases are TGTGCCAGTAGTATAGATCTATGGGGCAGGGGTTCTCGGGAGACCCAGTACTTC. V usage is TRBV19 and J usage is TRBJ2-5; D may be TRBD1 (6 bases). V was clipped by 0 bases and J by 5 bases, with 22 bases between them. The CDR3 is 18 residues long. Germline V lookup: CDR1 LNHDA, CDR2 SQIVND (reference sequence).

This sequence joins TRBV20-1 and TRBJ1-6; D possibly corresponds to TRBD1 (5 bases). The germline V and J ends were trimmed by 4 bases and 8 bases, with 12 bases remaining between them. Germline CDR1 and CDR2: DFQATT and SNEGSKA (reference sequence). CDR3 size: 13 residues. CDR3 loop: CSATGYADSPLHF. The CDR3 nucleotides read TGCAGTGCTACAGGGTACGCTGATTCACCCCTCCACTTT.

The chain has TRBV6-1 and TRBJ2-1; D unclear. Trimming stripped 7 bases from V and 8 bases from J, with 9 bases between. CDR3 size: 11 residues. Germline V CDR1 and CDR2: MNHNS, SASEGT. The CDR3 loop reads CASTPGYEQFF. CDR3 bases: TGTGCCAGCACTCCGGGCTATGAGCAGTTCTTC.

The rearrangement uses TRBV7-8 and TRBJ2-7; 8 positions agree with TRBD1. V was pared by 4 bases and J by 4 bases, with 9 bases of the junction left unmatched. The CDR3 runs to 15 residues. The germline gives CDR1 SGHVS, CDR2 FQNEAQ. The CDR3 is CASSSLTGGSYEQYF. The CDR3, as DNA: TGTGCCAGCAGCTCGTTAACAGGGGGAAGTTACGAGCAGTACTTC. The whole variable domain, remainder taken from reference TRBV7-8 and TRBJ2-7, is GAGVSQSPRYKVAKRGQDVALRCDPISGHVSLFWYQQALGQGPEFLTYFQNEAQLDKSGLPSDRFFAERPEGSVSTLKIQRTQQEDSAVYLCASSSLTGGSYEQYFGPGTRLTVT.

The chain carries TRBV5-6 and TRBJ2-7, with D possibly matching TRBD1 (6 bases). Trimming removed 1 base from V and 2 bases from J, with 7 bases in between. CDR1 and CDR2 (germline): SGHDT, YYEEEE. CDR3 length equals 13 residues. The CDR3 region is CASSLNRAYEQYF. CDR3 nucleotides: TGTGCCAGCAGCTTGAACAGGGCCTACGAGCAGTACTTC.

The chain carries TRBV6-4 and TRBJ2-3; 8 bases align to TRBD2. The germline gives CDR1 MRHNA, CDR2 SNTAGT. The CDR3 has 16 amino acids. The V segment lost 0 bases and the J segment 0 bases; nucleotides outside the gene matches: 2. DNA of the CDR3: TGTGCCAGCAGTGACTCCGCGGGAGGAAGCACAGATACGCAGTATTTT. This gives the protein CASSDSAGGSTDTQYF.

The rearrangement uses TRBV29-1 and TRBJ2-5; D is unclear. The V gene lost 3 bases and the J gene lost 1 base, with 9 bases spanning the gap. Per germline, CDR1 SQVTM and CDR2 ANQGSEA. The CDR3 has 13 residues. The CDR3 here is CSVDHQGQETQYF. In nucleotides, the CDR3 is TGCAGCGTTGATCACCAAGGCCAAGAGACCCAGTACTTC.

This chain connects TRBV10-3 to TRBJ2-1; D is uncertain. Trimming removed 2 bases from V and 10 bases from J, with 6 bases in between. The CDR3 spans 11 residues. Per the germline V gene, CDR1 is ENHRY and CDR2 is SYGVKD. The CDR3 DNA is TGTGCCATCAGTGAGACAAACGAGCAGTTCTTC. Amino acid sequence: CAISETNEQFF.

J is TRBJ2-5 and V is TRBV24-1; D possibly corresponds to TRBD2 (5 bases). Looked up from germline, CDR1 is KGHDR and CDR2 is SFDVKD. Trimming cost V 2 bases and J 5 bases, with 20 bases left between them. The CDR3 runs 17 residues. CDR3 bases: TGTGCCACCAGTGATTCCAATCGGGGTGGTCTTTTCGAGACCCAGTACTTC. The encoded protein is CATSDSNRGGLFETQYF.

The J gene is TRBJ1-2, the V gene TRBV19, with D perhaps TRBD1 (6 bases). Deletions cut 3 bases from V and 3 bases from J, with 14 bases between. This CDR3 is 15 amino acids long. The germline CDR1 and CDR2 sequences are LNHDA and SQIVND (reference sequence). CDR3 coding DNA: TGTGCCAGTAGTATTTCCTCCGCAGGGGACTATGGCTACACCTTC. This codes for CASSISSAGDYGYTF.

This clonotype was observed at least ten times. The genes are TRBV7-9 and TRBJ2-3, with D uncertain. The CDR3 is 11 residues long. V was trimmed by 4 bases and J by 4 bases, leaving 3 bases between them. Germline CDR1 is SEHNR and CDR2 is FQNEAQ (reference sequence). Here the CDR3 reads CASSSSDTQYF. In nucleotides, the CDR3 is TGTGCCAGCAGCTCCTCAGATACGCAGTATTTT.

The chain uses TRBV10-1 and TRBJ1-1; D may be TRBD1 (5 bases). The CDR3 is 17 amino acids. V was pared by 6 bases and J by 0 bases, with 20 bases between. In germline, CDR1 is WNHNN, CDR2 SYGVQD (reference sequence). The CDR3 DNA follows: TGCGCCAGCAGCAGAGACAGAAGTTTCCTTATGAACACTGAAGCTTTCTTT. Protein: CASSRDRSFLMNTEAFF.

The rearrangement links TRBV7-9 to TRBJ1-1; D is perhaps TRBD1 (5 bases). Trimming removed 3 bases at V and 11 bases at J, with 13 bases between. There are 12 residues in the CDR3. Germline assignment: CDR1 SEHNR and CDR2 FQNEAQ (reference sequence). The CDR3, as DNA: TGTGCCAGCAGCTTCTCGGGCAGGGTGGCTTTCTTT. Translating gives CASSFSGRVAFF. Looking up the rest from reference TRBV7-9 and TRBJ1-1 gives the full variable domain: DTGVSQNPRHKITKRGQNVTFRCDPISEHNRLYWYRQTLGQGPEFLTYFQNEAQLEKSRLLSDRFSAERPKGSFSTLEIQRTEQGDSAMYLCASSFSGRVAFFGQGTRLTVV.